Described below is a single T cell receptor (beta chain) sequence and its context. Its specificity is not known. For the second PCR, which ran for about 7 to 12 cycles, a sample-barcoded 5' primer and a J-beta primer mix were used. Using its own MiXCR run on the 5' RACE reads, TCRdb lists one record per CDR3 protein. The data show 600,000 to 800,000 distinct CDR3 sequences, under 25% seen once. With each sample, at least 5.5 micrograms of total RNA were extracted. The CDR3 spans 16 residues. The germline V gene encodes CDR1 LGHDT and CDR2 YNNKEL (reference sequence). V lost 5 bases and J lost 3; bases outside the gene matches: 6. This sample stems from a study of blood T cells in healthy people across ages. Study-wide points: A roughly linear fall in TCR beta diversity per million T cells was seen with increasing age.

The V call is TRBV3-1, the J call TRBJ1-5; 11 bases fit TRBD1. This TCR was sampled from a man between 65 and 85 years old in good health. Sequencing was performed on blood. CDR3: CASSMDRGRPNQPQHF. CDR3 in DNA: TGTGCCAGCAGCATGGACAGGGGGCGCCCCAATCAGCCCCAGCATTTT. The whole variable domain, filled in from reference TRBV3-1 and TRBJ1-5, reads DTAVSQTPKYLVTQMGNDKSIKCEQNLGHDTMYWYKQDSKKFLKIMFSYNNKELIINETVPNRFSPKSPDKAHLNLHINSLELGDSAVYFCASSMDRGRPNQPQHFGDGTRLSIL.